Listed below are T cell receptor beta chains from one sample, sequenced in a study of T cells after yellow fever vaccination. One entry per CDR3 protein results from TCRdb running MiXCR on the 5' RACE reads. The sample carries hundreds of thousands of distinct CDR3 sequences, around 4% recorded once. Source: PBMCs, taken on the day of the yellow fever booster vaccination. These receptors all come from a man between 18 and 29 years old who received the YFV17D yellow fever vaccine. The conserved cysteine and the conserved F or W are not part of the CDR3 here.

CDR3 protein: ASSARGGRGDTQY; V gene: TRBV4-1; J gene: TRBJ2-3
CDR3 protein: ATQGGVRGTEAF; V gene: TRBV11-2; J gene: TRBJ1-1
CDR3 protein: ASRGLAGPGTQY; V gene: TRBV5-1; J gene: TRBJ2-5
CDR3 protein: ASSFGTGVYEQY; V gene: TRBV5-1; J gene: TRBJ2-7
CDR3 protein: ASSRSGEIYNEQF; V gene: TRBV7-3; J gene: TRBJ2-1
CDR3 protein: ATSGGPGTGASPLH; V gene: TRBV25-1; J gene: TRBJ1-6
CDR3 protein: ASSEGSPNQPQH; V gene: TRBV2; J gene: TRBJ1-5
CDR3 protein: ASSQGRTSNTGELF; V gene: TRBV4-1; J gene: TRBJ2-2
CDR3 protein: ASSLVAAAEQF; V gene: TRBV5-1; J gene: TRBJ2-1
CDR3 protein: ASSTDPGANVLT; V gene: TRBV6-5; J gene: TRBJ2-6
CDR3 protein: ASSLARAPGANVLT; V gene: TRBV7-6; J gene: TRBJ2-6
CDR3 protein: ASSWGGGRSKNYGYT; V gene: TRBV21-1; J gene: TRBJ1-2
CDR3 protein: ASQQGRGTGELF; V gene: TRBV7-2; J gene: TRBJ2-2
CDR3 protein: ASTYRDRGIGANVLT; V gene: TRBV5-5; J gene: TRBJ2-6
CDR3 protein: ASREQGTGELF; V gene: TRBV12-3/TRBV12-4; J gene: TRBJ2-2
CDR3 protein: ASSFPSPNSDSSGANVLT; V gene: TRBV7-2; J gene: TRBJ2-6
CDR3 protein: ASSSPSGKDEKLF; V gene: TRBV28; J gene: TRBJ1-4
CDR3 protein: ATSPGSSYNEQF; V gene: TRBV24-1; J gene: TRBJ2-1
CDR3 protein: SARDPGFEAF; V gene: TRBV20-1; J gene: TRBJ1-1
CDR3 protein: ASSLGGGASTDTQY; V gene: TRBV12-3/TRBV12-4; J gene: TRBJ2-3
CDR3 protein: ASSLVTGAYNEQF; V gene: TRBV7-2; J gene: TRBJ2-1
CDR3 protein: ASSFSGPDTQY; V gene: TRBV13; J gene: TRBJ2-3
CDR3 protein: SAPSRTSGGYEQY; V gene: TRBV20-1; J gene: TRBJ2-7
CDR3 protein: SARERDSYGYT; V gene: TRBV20-1; J gene: TRBJ1-2
CDR3 protein: ASSLSRRREAF; V gene: TRBV5-5; J gene: TRBJ1-1
CDR3 protein: ASMEFQEGTEAF; V gene: TRBV7-2; J gene: TRBJ1-1
CDR3 protein: ASSQERGGYDEQF; V gene: TRBV4-1; J gene: TRBJ2-1
CDR3 protein: SAKQGVGTEAF; V gene: TRBV20-1; J gene: TRBJ1-1
CDR3 protein: ASSLRGQKSSYNEQF; V gene: TRBV11-2; J gene: TRBJ2-1
CDR3 protein: ASSLYGVQPQH; V gene: TRBV5-4; J gene: TRBJ1-5
CDR3 protein: ASSQVQGGGGQETQY; V gene: TRBV4-1; J gene: TRBJ2-5
CDR3 protein: ASSLVRLETQY; V gene: TRBV7-2; J gene: TRBJ2-5
CDR3 protein: ASSQDRRTPNTIY; V gene: TRBV4-2; J gene: TRBJ1-3
CDR3 protein: ASSTQGRGYT; V gene: TRBV11-1; J gene: TRBJ1-2
CDR3 protein: ASRRSSLEEKLF; V gene: TRBV27; J gene: TRBJ1-4
CDR3 protein: ASSLAEREAGTQY; V gene: TRBV5-1; J gene: TRBJ2-5
CDR3 protein: ASSQVSGPGEQY; V gene: TRBV14; J gene: TRBJ2-7
CDR3 protein: ASSYSFSRIKNIQY; V gene: TRBV6-5; J gene: TRBJ2-4
CDR3 protein: ASSQGATASSYNEQF; V gene: TRBV4-1; J gene: TRBJ2-1
CDR3 protein: ASSRQETGELF; V gene: TRBV5-1; J gene: TRBJ2-2
CDR3 protein: ASSIGPGQPETQY; V gene: TRBV19; J gene: TRBJ2-5
CDR3 protein: ASSQEEYGLYGYT; V gene: TRBV4-2; J gene: TRBJ1-2
CDR3 protein: ASSSYRGSSYEQY; V gene: TRBV5-1; J gene: TRBJ2-7
CDR3 protein: ASSFGGEKDEQF; V gene: TRBV7-3; J gene: TRBJ2-1
CDR3 protein: ASSFEQGYEQY; V gene: TRBV7-2; J gene: TRBJ2-7
CDR3 protein: ASSQPRDRDNEQF; V gene: TRBV3-1; J gene: TRBJ2-1
CDR3 protein: ATSRDEQGSHITYGYT; V gene: TRBV15; J gene: TRBJ1-2
CDR3 protein: ASMRDLTDTQY; V gene: TRBV28; J gene: TRBJ2-3
CDR3 protein: ASSLDGRVAYEQY; V gene: TRBV5-1; J gene: TRBJ2-7
CDR3 protein: ASSAHNSNQPQH; V gene: TRBV7-2; J gene: TRBJ1-5